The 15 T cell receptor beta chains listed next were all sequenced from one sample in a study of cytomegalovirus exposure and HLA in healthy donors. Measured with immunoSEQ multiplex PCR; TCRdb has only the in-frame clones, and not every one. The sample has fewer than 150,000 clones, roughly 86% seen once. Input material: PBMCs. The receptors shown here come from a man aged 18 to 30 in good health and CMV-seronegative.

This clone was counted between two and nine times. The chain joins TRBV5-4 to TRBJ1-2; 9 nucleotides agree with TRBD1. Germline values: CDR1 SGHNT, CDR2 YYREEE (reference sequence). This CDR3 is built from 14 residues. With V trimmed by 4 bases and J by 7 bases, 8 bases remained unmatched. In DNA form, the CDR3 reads TGTGCCAGCAGCCCGACGACAGGGGGTAGTGGCTACACCTTC. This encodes CASSPTTGGSGYTF. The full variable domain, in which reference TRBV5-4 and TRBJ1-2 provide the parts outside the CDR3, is ETGVTQSPTHLIKTRGQQVTLRCSSQSGHNTVSWYQQALGQGPQFIFQYYREEENGRGNFPPRFSGLQFPNYSSELNVNALELDDSALYLCASSPTTGGSGYTFGSGTRLTVV.

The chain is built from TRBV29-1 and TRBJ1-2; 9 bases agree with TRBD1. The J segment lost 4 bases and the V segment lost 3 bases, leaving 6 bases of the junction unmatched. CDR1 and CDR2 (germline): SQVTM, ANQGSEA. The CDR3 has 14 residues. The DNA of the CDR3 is TGCAGCGTTGATGGGACAGGGTCCATCTATGGCTACACCTTC. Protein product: CSVDGTGSIYGYTF.

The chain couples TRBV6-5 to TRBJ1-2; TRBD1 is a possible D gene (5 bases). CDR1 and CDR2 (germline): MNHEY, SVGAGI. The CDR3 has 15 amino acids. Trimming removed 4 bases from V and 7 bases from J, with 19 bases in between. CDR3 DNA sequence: TGTGCCAGCAGTTCCCCTGCGGGGGGGGTAGGTGGCTACACCTTC. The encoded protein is CASSSPAGGVGGYTF.

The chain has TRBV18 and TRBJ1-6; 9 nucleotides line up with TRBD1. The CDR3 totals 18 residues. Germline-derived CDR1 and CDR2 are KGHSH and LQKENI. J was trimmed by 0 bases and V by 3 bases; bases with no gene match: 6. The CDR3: CASSPGQGIDSYNSPLHF. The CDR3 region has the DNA TGTGCCAGCTCACCGGGACAGGGTATAGACTCCTATAATTCACCCCTCCACTTT.

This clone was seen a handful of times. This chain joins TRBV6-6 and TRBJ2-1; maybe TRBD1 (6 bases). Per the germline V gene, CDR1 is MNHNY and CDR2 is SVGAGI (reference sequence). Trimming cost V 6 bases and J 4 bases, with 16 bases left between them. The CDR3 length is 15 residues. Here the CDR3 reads CASSPGTPPYNEQFF. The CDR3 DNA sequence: TGTGCCAGCAGCCCTGGGACACCGCCGTACAATGAGCAGTTCTTC.

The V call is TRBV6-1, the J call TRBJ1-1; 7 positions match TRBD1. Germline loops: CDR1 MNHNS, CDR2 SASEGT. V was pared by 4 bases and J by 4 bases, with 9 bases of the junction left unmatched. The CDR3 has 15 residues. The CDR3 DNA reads TGTGCCAGCAGTGGTGAACAGGGGATGTTCACTGAAGCTTTCTTT. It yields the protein CASSGEQGMFTEAFF.

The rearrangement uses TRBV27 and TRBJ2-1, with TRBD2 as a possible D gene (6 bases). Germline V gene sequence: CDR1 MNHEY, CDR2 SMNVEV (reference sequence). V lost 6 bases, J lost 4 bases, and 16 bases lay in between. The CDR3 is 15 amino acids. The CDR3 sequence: CASRRQSGAYNEQFF. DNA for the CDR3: TGTGCCAGCAGACGTCAGTCGGGAGCTTACAATGAGCAGTTCTTC.

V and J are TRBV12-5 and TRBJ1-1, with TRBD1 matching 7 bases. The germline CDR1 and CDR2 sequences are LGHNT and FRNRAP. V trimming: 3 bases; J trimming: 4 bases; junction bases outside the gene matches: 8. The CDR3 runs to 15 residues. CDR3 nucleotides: TGTGCTAGTGGTTTCGGAGGGGGCTGGGGCACTGAAGCTTTCTTT. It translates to CASGFGGGWGTEAFF.

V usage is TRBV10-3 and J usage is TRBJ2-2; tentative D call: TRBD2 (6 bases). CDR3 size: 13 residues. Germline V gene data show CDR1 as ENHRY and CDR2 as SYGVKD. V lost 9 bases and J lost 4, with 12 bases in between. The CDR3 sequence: CAMGGDGTGELFF. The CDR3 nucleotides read TGTGCCATGGGGGGTGACGGCACCGGGGAGCTGTTTTTT.

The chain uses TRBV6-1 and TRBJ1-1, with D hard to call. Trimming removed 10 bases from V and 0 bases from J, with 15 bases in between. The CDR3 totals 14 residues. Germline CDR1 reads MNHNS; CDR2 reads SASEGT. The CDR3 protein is CATSLVQMNTEAFF. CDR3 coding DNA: TGTGCCACCTCACTGGTCCAAATGAACACTGAAGCTTTCTTT.

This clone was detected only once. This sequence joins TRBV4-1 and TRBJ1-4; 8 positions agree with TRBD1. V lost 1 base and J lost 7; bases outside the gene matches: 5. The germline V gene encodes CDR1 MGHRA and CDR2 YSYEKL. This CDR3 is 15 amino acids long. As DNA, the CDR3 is TGCGCCAGCAGCCAAGTAGGACAGGGTAGTGAAAAACTGTTTTTT. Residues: CASSQVGQGSEKLFF.

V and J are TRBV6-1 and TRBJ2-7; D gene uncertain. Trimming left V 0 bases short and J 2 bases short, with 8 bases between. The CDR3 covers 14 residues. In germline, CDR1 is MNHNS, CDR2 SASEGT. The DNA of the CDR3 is TGTGCCAGCAGTGAAGCACAATATACCTACGAGCAGTACTTC. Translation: CASSEAQYTYEQYF.

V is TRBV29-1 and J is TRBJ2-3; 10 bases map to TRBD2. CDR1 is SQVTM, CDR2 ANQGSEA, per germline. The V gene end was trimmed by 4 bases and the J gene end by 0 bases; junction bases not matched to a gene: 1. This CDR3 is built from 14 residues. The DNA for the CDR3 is TGCAGCGTTGTGACTAGCGGGAGCACAGATACGCAGTATTTT. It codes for CSVVTSGSTDTQYF.

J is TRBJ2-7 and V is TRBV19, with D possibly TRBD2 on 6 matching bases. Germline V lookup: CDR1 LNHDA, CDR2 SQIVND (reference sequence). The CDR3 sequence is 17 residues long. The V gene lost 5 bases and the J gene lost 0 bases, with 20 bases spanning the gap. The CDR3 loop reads CASSPRGSGAGSYEQYF. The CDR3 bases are TGTGCCAGTAGTCCCCGGGGTAGCGGAGCCGGCTCCTACGAGCAGTACTTC.

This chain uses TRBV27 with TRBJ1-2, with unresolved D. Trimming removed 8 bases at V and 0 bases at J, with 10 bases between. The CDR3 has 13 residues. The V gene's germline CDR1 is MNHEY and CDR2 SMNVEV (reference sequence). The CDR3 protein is CASRPASNYGYTF. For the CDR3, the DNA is TGTGCCAGCCGCCCAGCGTCTAACTATGGCTACACCTTC.